Listed below are T cell receptor beta chains from one sample, sequenced in a study of OX40 agonist ivuxolimab in advanced cancers. Produced via immunoSEQ multiplex PCR; TCRdb's table is partial and in-frame only. The table records about 68,000 clones, roughly 90% of them present only once. This material consisted of CD4+ or CD8+ T cells sorted from blood, taken in a trial of the OX40 agonist ivuxolimab. These receptor sequences come from an adult with an advanced solid tumor such as melanoma, head and neck, liver or kidney cancer. The CDR3 runs from the conserved cysteine through the conserved F or W. The order of the fields is V gene, J gene, clone size, D gene, CDR3 DNA, CDR3 protein. The D gene is left open where the match is weak. Clone size, where shown, is once, few, many, or a class for clones that have expanded.

>TRBV11-2|TRBJ2-2|.|TRBD1
TGTGCCAGCAGCTTAGGCGGGACAGGGGGCTCCGGGGAGCTGTTTTTT
CASSLGGTGGSGELFF
>TRBV19|TRBJ2-5|.|TRBD2
TGTGCCAGTACCGCCGGGGGGACTAGAGGGGAGACCCAGTACTTC
CASTAGGTRGETQYF
>TRBV11-3|TRBJ1-2|.|TRBD1
TGTGCCAGCAGCTTGGCCGGACAGGGGGACTATGGCTACACCTTC
CASSLAGQGDYGYTF
>TRBV30|TRBJ1-2|.|.
TGTGCCTGGAGTCAAACAGGGCCCTTTAGCGGCTACACCTTC
CAWSQTGPFSGYTF
>TRBV2|TRBJ1-2|.|TRBD1
TGTGCCAGCAGCGAACTGCTACAGGGGATCTATGGCTACACCTTC
CASSELLQGIYGYTF
>TRBV19|TRBJ1-4|.|TRBD1
TGTGCCAGTATCGACACAGGGGGTGGTGAAAAACTGTTTTTT
CASIDTGGGEKLFF
>TRBV19|TRBJ2-7|few|.
TGTGCCAGTAGTGGGGGAAGCTCCTACGAGCAGTACTTC
CASSGGSSYEQYF
>TRBV19|TRBJ2-5|.|.
TGTGCCAGCGGGGGGCGAGAGACCCAGTACTTC
CASGGRETQYF
>TRBV30|TRBJ1-2|.|TRBD1
TGTGCCTGGAGTGCCAACTCACAGGGGATCTATGGCTACACCTTC
CAWSANSQGIYGYTF
>TRBV11-2|TRBJ1-1|.|.
TGTGCCAGCAGCTTAGTCGCGGGGAACACTGAAGCTTTCTTT
CASSLVAGNTEAFF
>TRBV11-2|TRBJ1-2|.|.
TGTGCCAGCAGCCCCCATCTTGCGTCGCCGGGACCCTATGGCTACACCTTC
CASSPHLASPGPYGYTF
>TRBV11-2|TRBJ1-1|.|.
TGTGCCAGCAGCTTAGTCGAGAACACTGAAGCTTTCTTT
CASSLVENTEAFF
>TRBV7-2|TRBJ2-1|.|TRBD2
TGTGCCAGCAGCCTCAACCTAGCGGGAGGATATGAGCAGTTCTTC
CASSLNLAGGYEQFF
>TRBV7-6|TRBJ1-3|.|.
TGTGCCAGCAGCCAGCGGGGGGTAAACACCATATATTTT
CASSQRGVNTIYF
>TRBV6-5|TRBJ1-2|.|TRBD1
TGTGCCAGCAGTTACTCGAGACAGGGCAACTATGGCTACACCTTC
CASSYSRQGNYGYTF
>TRBV5-4|TRBJ1-1|.|.
TGTGCCAGCAGCTTGTCCCTCGAGCAGGGGAGGACTGAAGCTTTCTTT
CASSLSLEQGRTEAFF
>TRBV5-7|TRBJ1-1|.|.
TGTGCCAGCAGCTTGGTTTCGGGGGCAGGAACTGAAGCTTTCTTT
CASSLVSGAGTEAFF
>TRBV9|TRBJ2-2|.|.
TGTGCCAGCAGCCCGACGATACGTGCGAACACCGGGGAGCTGTTTTTT
CASSPTIRANTGELFF
>TRBV18|TRBJ2-2|.|.
TGTGCCAGCTCACCACGGTCAGGGGCTCACACCGGGGAGCTGTTTTTT
CASSPRSGAHTGELFF
>TRBV2|TRBJ2-7|.|.
TGTGCCAGCAGGTTGGGGGAGTACGAGCAGTACTTC
CASRLGEYEQYF
>TRBV2|TRBJ1-5|.|.
TGTGCCAGCAGTGAAAGGGCGACCTATCAGCCCCAGCATTTT
CASSERATYQPQHF
>TRBV15|TRBJ1-5|.|TRBD1
TGTGCCACCAGCAGAGAAGGGACAGATAATCAGCCCCAGCATTTT
CATSREGTDNQPQHF
>TRBV10-1|TRBJ2-3|.|TRBD2
TGCGCCAGCAGTGCTCAGGGGAGACTAGCGGAGCAGTATTTT
CASSAQGRLAEQYF
>TRBV10-3|TRBJ2-2|.|.
TGTGCCATCAGTGAGCCTAGACAGCGTCAATCCCGGGGGGAGCTGTTTTTT
CAISEPRQRQSRGELFF
>TRBV13|TRBJ2-1|.|TRBD2
TGTGCCAGCAGCGCCCGACAGCGGGAGGGCCGGAAGCAGTTCTTC
CASSARQREGRKQFF
>TRBV6-1|TRBJ2-1|.|TRBD2
TGTGCCAGCAGTGTTGCCCTCGGGGGGGGCTCCTACAATGAGCAGTTCTTC
CASSVALGGGSYNEQFF
>TRBV27|TRBJ2-7|.|TRBD1
TGTGCCAGCAGTAAGATAGGGACAGGGCCCCACGAGCAGTACTTC
CASSKIGTGPHEQYF
>TRBV19|TRBJ1-2|once|.
TGTGCCAGTAGCGACCCCCCGACAAGGGCCTATGGCTACACCTTC
CASSDPPTRAYGYTF
>TRBV25-1|TRBJ1-2|.|TRBD1
TGTGCCAGCAGTGAAACAGGGGTAAACTATGGCTACACCTTC
CASSETGVNYGYTF
>TRBV30|TRBJ2-7|.|TRBD2
TGTGCCTGGAGTAGTCTAGCGGCTTACGAGCAGTACTTC
CAWSSLAAYEQYF
>TRBV5-1|TRBJ1-1|.|.
TGCGCCAGCAGCTTGGACAGGGAGGACACTGAAGCTTTCTTT
CASSLDREDTEAFF
>TRBV10-3|TRBJ2-7|few|.
TGTGCCATCAGTGGGGACTCCCGCAGCTCCTACGAGCAGTACTTC
CAISGDSRSSYEQYF
>TRBV7-9|TRBJ1-1|.|.
TGTGCCAGCAGCTCACCCCCCACAGGGCCCCTGAACACTGAAGCTTTCTTT
CASSSPPTGPLNTEAFF
>TRBV18|TRBJ1-4|.|.
TGTGCCAGCTCACCATCCCCGGGGGCCGCAACTAATGAAAAACTGTTTTTT
CASSPSPGAATNEKLFF
>TRBV5-1|TRBJ2-2|.|TRBD2
TGCGCCAGCAGCTGGAGGGCGGGAGGAGCAACCGGGGAGCTGTTTTTT
CASSWRAGGATGELFF
>TRBV2|TRBJ2-2|.|.
TGTGCCAGCAGATTGGCAGGGCGGTCCGCGAACACCGGGGAGCTGTTTTTT
CASRLAGRSANTGELFF
>TRBV5-6|TRBJ1-2|few|.
TGTGCCAGCAGCTTTGTTGGGAGGGGGGACTATGGCTACACCTTC
CASSFVGRGDYGYTF
>TRBV2|TRBJ1-4|once|.
TGTGCCAGCAGGACGGAAGGGCAATCTTATTCAAAACTGTTTTTT
CASRTEGQSYSKLFF
>TRBV25-1|TRBJ1-1|few|TRBD1
TGTGCCAGCACTCAGGGGGTGGGTGAAGCTTTCTTT
CASTQGVGEAFF
>TRBV14|TRBJ2-7|.|TRBD2
TGTGCCAGCAGCCAAGAGGGGTCGAGTCAGCGGGGGGCGTACGAGCAGTACTTC
CASSQEGSSQRGAYEQYF
>TRBV7-6|TRBJ2-1|.|.
TGTGCCAGCAGCTTAGAGGGACGGGGACACAATGAGCAGTTCTTC
CASSLEGRGHNEQFF
>TRBV9|TRBJ1-2|.|.
TGTGCCAGCAGCGTAGGGCTAGACTACGGAAATGGCTACACCTTC
CASSVGLDYGNGYTF
>TRBV19|TRBJ1-5|few|.
TGTGCCAGTAGTCCACCACATAGCAATCAGCCCCAGCATTTT
CASSPPHSNQPQHF
>TRBV7-9|TRBJ1-1|.|.
TGTGCCAGCAGCCGGATCGAAAGGAACACTGAAGCTTTCTTT
CASSRIERNTEAFF
>TRBV5-1|TRBJ2-2|.|TRBD1
TGCGCCAGCAGCTTGGTAGTAGGGGGCGCCGGGGAGCTGTTTTTT
CASSLVVGGAGELFF